The 5 T cell receptor beta chains reported below all come from one sample, sequenced in a study of PD-L1 blockade in urothelial cancer. Measured with immunoSEQ multiplex PCR; TCRdb has only the in-frame clones, and not every one. The top ten hold less than 3.5% of the sample, which has about 56,000 clones, roughly 86% seen once. Sample: PBMCs, taken around atezolizumab (anti-PD-L1) treatment. These receptor sequences come from a middle-aged man with urothelial cancer.

The chain joins TRBV28 to TRBJ2-7; D is perhaps TRBD2 (6 bases). Germline CDR1 and CDR2: MDHEN and SYDVKM. This CDR3 spans 13 amino acids. V gave up 5 bases and J gave up 9 bases, with 17 bases separating them. CDR3 residues: CASSIPGSWGQYF. The CDR3 DNA reads TGTGCCAGCAGTATTCCCGGGAGCTGGGGGCAGTACTTC. Complete variable domain (other parts from reference TRBV28 and TRBJ2-7): DVKVTQSSRYLVKRTGEKVFLECVQDMDHENMFWYRQDPGLGLRLIYFSYDVKMKEKGDIPEGYSVSREKKERFSLILESASTNQTSMYLCASSIPGSWGQYFGPGTRLTVT.

V is TRBV7-3 and J is TRBJ2-1, with D possibly TRBD2 on 5 matching bases. CDR3 length: 15 residues. V lost 4 bases and J 7 bases, leaving 17 bases between the germline ends. Germline V gene data show CDR1 as SGHTA and CDR2 as FQGTGA. The CDR3 sequence is CASSSATSSGNEQFF. In DNA, the CDR3 is TGTGCCAGCAGCTCGGCAACTAGTTCAGGAAATGAGCAGTTCTTC.

The chain couples TRBV2 to TRBJ1-1; maybe TRBD1 (5 bases). This CDR3 comprises 13 residues. The V and J ends lost 6 bases and 10 bases respectively, with 18 bases between them. The V gene's germline CDR1 is SNHLY and CDR2 FYNNEI. Here the CDR3 reads CASSDQPGQGAFF. In DNA, the CDR3 is TGTGCCAGCAGCGACCAACCTGGTCAGGGAGCTTTCTTT.

The CDR3, as DNA: TGTGCCAGCCGGAGGGACCGTGGGGGATCACCCCTCCACTTT. Protein: CASRRDRGGSPLHF. The gene calls are TRBV19 and TRBJ1-6; the D gene is possibly TRBD1 (5 bases). Per the germline V gene, CDR1 is LNHDA and CDR2 is SQIVND (reference sequence). This CDR3 region has 14 residues. V gave up 9 bases and J gave up 10 bases, with 19 bases separating them.

The V and J genes are TRBV19 and TRBJ2-1, with 9 bases aligning to TRBD2. Per the germline V gene, CDR1 is LNHDA and CDR2 is SQIVND (reference sequence). CDR3 length: 17 residues. The V gene end was trimmed by 3 bases and the J gene end by 4 bases; junction bases not matched to a gene: 10. The CDR3 protein is CASSMRREGPYYNEQFF. Here the CDR3 DNA reads TGTGCCAGTAGTATGAGGCGGGAGGGCCCGTATTACAATGAGCAGTTCTTC.